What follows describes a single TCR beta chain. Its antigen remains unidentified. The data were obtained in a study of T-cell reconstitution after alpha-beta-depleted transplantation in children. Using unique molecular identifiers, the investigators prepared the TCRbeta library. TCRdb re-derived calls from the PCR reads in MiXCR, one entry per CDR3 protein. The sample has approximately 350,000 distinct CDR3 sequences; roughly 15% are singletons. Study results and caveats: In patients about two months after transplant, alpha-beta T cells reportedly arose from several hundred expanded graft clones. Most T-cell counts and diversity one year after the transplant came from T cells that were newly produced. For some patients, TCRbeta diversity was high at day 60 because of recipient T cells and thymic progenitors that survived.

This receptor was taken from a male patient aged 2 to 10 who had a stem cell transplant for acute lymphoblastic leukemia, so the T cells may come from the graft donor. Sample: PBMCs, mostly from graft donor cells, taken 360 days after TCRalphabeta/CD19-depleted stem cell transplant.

As DNA, the CDR3 is TGTGCCAGCAGTCTTCGGGGGGGGACAGGGGGCTTCAATGAGCAGTTCTTC. Amino acids: CASSLRGGTGGFNEQFF. The chain carries TRBV28 and TRBJ2-1; 12 bases are a match to TRBD1. V shed 5 bases, J shed 6 bases, and the junction held 11 bases outside the gene matches. Germline V gene sequence: CDR1 MDHEN, CDR2 SYDVKM. The CDR3 is 17 residues long.